This T cell receptor (beta chain) was sequenced in a study of shared T cell receptors in the human thymus. TCRdb keeps only in-frame clones here, not all; method: immunoSEQ multiplex PCR. The table has hundreds of thousands of clones, 70% to 90% seen once; the top ten hold 0.0095% to 0.011%. Looked up from germline, CDR1 is MNHEY and CDR2 is SVGAGI. The CDR3 is made up of 15 amino acids. J gave up 8 bases and V 7 bases, and 9 bases lay outside the gene matches. These same records also appear under a second study, on human thymus T cells. That study adds: The thymus tissue came from resections taken during corrective heart surgery.

The specimen sequenced was thymocytes. The receptor's source is a boy in the first two years of life with a congenital heart defect. The chain has TRBV6-5 and TRBJ2-1, with TRBD2 matching 12 bases. The CDR3 here is CASNPGLAGVDEQFF. CDR3 nucleotides: TGTGCCAGCAACCCGGGACTAGCGGGTGTCGATGAGCAGTTCTTC.